These 10 T cell receptor beta chains came from one sample sequenced in a study of T cells after yellow fever vaccination. TCRdb itself ran the 5' RACE reads through MiXCR, one entry per CDR3 protein. The sample yields about 260,000 distinct CDR3 sequences, over 4.5% seen once. The sample consisted of CD4+ T cells sorted from PBMCs, taken on the day of the yellow fever booster vaccination. These receptors all come from a man aged 18 to 29 who received the YFV17D yellow fever vaccine.

The rearrangement uses TRBV7-2 and TRBJ2-2, with 10 bases lining up with TRBD1. Trimming at V came to 3 bases and at J to 7 bases, leaving 2 bases not matched to a gene. This CDR3 comprises 14 residues. The V gene's germline CDR1 is SGHTA and CDR2 FQGNSA. CDR3 sequence: CASSLDRGNGELFF. As DNA, the CDR3 is TGTGCCAGCAGCTTGGACAGGGGGAACGGGGAGCTGTTTTTT. The entire variable domain, with the rest obtained from reference TRBV7-2 and TRBJ2-2, is as follows: GAGVSQSPSNKVTEKGKDVELRCDPISGHTALYWYRQSLGQGLEFLIYFQGNSAPDKSGLPSDRFSAERTGGSVSTLTIQRTQQEDSAVYLCASSLDRGNGELFFGEGSRLTVL.

This clonotype was seen many times. The V and J genes are TRBV29-1 and TRBJ2-1; 12 bases are shared with TRBD2. This CDR3 has 13 residues. The trim removed 7 bases at V and 7 bases at J, leaving 5 bases unmatched. Germline lookup yields CDR1 SQVTM and CDR2 ANQGSEA. As DNA, the CDR3 is TGCAGCGCCCAACTAGCGGGGGGTAATGAGCAGTTCTTC. Translated: CSAQLAGGNEQFF.

V usage is TRBV20-1 and J usage is TRBJ2-3; 14 nucleotides match TRBD2. The CDR3 is 15 amino acids. V trimming: 6 bases; J trimming: 2 bases; junction bases outside the gene matches: 4. Germline CDR1 DFQATT, CDR2 SNEGSKA (reference sequence). The CDR3 DNA reads as TGCAGTGCCCGGACTAGCGGGGGGTTCACAGATACGCAGTATTTT. This sequence encodes CSARTSGGFTDTQYF.

V is TRBV12-5 and J is TRBJ2-3; 10 bases line up with TRBD2. Losses at the gene ends were 7 bases for V and 1 base for J; bases not matched to a gene: 8. CDR1 is LGHNT, CDR2 FRNRAP, per germline. This CDR3 region has 16 residues. Here the CDR3 reads CASDLSSGGRTDTQYF. The CDR3 DNA reads as TGTGCTAGTGACCTGTCTAGCGGGGGCCGCACAGATACGCAGTATTTT.

This clonotype has ten or more counts. The chain carries TRBV7-2 and TRBJ2-7; 7 bases map to TRBD2. The CDR3 sequence is 15 residues long. V was clipped by 1 base and J by 3 bases; unmatched bases: 6. CDR1 is SGHTA and CDR2 is FQGNSA in the germline V gene. This CDR3 is CASSLVSGEYYEQYF. CDR3 nucleotide sequence: TGTGCCAGCAGCTTAGTCAGCGGGGAGTACTACGAGCAGTACTTC.

The V and J genes are TRBV19 and TRBJ2-1; TRBD2 aligns across 12 bases. The germline V gene encodes CDR1 LNHDA and CDR2 SQIVND (reference sequence). The CDR3 runs to 17 residues. J gave up 0 bases and V 3 bases, and 3 bases lay outside the gene matches. Here the CDR3 DNA reads TGTGCCAGTAGTATGCCGACTAGCGGGAGCTCCTACAATGAGCAGTTCTTC. Protein: CASSMPTSGSSYNEQFF.

This clonotype appeared many times. This chain links TRBV28 with TRBJ2-5; D not certain. V dropped 3 bases and J dropped 5 bases, with 7 bases sitting between them. Looked up from germline, CDR1 is MDHEN and CDR2 is SYDVKM. This CDR3 contains 12 residues. CDR3 region: CASSFIAETQYF. The CDR3, as DNA: TGTGCCAGCAGTTTTATTGCGGAGACCCAGTACTTC.

This clonotype appeared a few times. This sequence joins TRBV4-2 and TRBJ2-7; tentatively, D is TRBD1 (7 bases). Germline CDR1 and CDR2: LGHNA and YNFKEQ. CDR3 length equals 15 residues. The V and J ends lost 1 base and 6 bases respectively, with 16 bases between them. The CDR3 loop reads CASSQGQGGISEQYF. In nucleotides, the CDR3 is TGTGCCAGCAGCCAAGGGCAGGGGGGTATCTCCGAGCAGTACTTC.

At least ten counts were recorded for this clonotype. The chain links TRBV4-1 to TRBJ2-7; the D gene is possibly TRBD2 (6 bases). V dropped 5 bases and J dropped 4 bases, with 15 bases sitting between them. Germline CDR1 MGHRA, CDR2 YSYEKL. The CDR3 runs to 14 residues. CDR3 coding DNA: TGCGCCAGCAGCGCGGGCCGCGGGGAGTACGAGCAGTACTTC. It translates to CASSAGRGEYEQYF.

This clonotype was found many times. The J gene is TRBJ2-7, the V gene TRBV5-1; D may be TRBD2 (6 bases). Per germline, CDR1 SGHRS and CDR2 YFSETQ. This CDR3 is built from 13 residues. The germline V and J ends were trimmed by 2 bases and 5 bases, with 11 bases remaining between them. CDR3 sequence (DNA): TGCGCCAGCAGCTTCGAAGGCGGGGACGAGCAGTACTTC. Protein sequence: CASSFEGGDEQYF. The full variable domain, completed using reference TRBV5-1 and TRBJ2-7, is KAGVTQTPRYLIKTRGQQVTLSCSPISGHRSVSWYQQTPGQGLQFLFEYFSETQRNKGNFPGRFSGRQFSNSRSEMNVSTLELGDSALYLCASSFEGGDEQYFGPGTRLTVT.